This T cell receptor beta chain was obtained from a study of Ad26.COV2.S vaccination and SARS-CoV-2 variants. This table comes from immunoSEQ multiplex PCR, and its TCRdb copy is limited to in-frame clones, with some not included. The profile shows fewer than 400,000 clones, about 88% of them singletons. The treatment here: 15 to 20 received Ad26.COV2.S at low or high dose, single or two shots; several received placebo; per-sample allocation not given. Each sample was drawn 63 days after the first injection (of vaccine or placebo). Study results and limitations: Analyses of TCR breadth and depth may have underestimated total T cell responses.

Comment on this clone: The antigen remains undetermined.

Looked up from germline, CDR1 is GTSNPN and CDR2 is SVGIG (reference sequence). This CDR3 has 16 amino acids. Trimming stripped 0 bases from V and 7 bases from J, with 16 bases between. The sequence was collected from a person between 18 and 65 years old who received the Ad26.COV2.S COVID-19 vaccine or a placebo. V and J are TRBV30 and TRBJ1-6; D ambiguous. Sequencing used peripheral blood, obtained in a trial of Ad26.COV2.S vaccine versus placebo. CDR3 in amino acids: CAWSVRSVRLNSPLHF. CDR3 coding DNA: TGTGCCTGGAGTGTACGTAGCGTGCGGTTAAATTCACCCCTCCACTTT.